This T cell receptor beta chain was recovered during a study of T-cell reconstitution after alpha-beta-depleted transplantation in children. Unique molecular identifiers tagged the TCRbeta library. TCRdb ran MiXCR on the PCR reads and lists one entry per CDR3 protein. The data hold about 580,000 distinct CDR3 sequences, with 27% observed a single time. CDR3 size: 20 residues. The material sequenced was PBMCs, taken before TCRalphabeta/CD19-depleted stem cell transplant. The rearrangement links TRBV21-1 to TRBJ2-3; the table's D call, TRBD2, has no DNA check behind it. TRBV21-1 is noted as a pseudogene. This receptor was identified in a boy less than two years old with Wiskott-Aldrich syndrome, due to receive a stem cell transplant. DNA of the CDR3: TGTGCCAGCAGCAAATTTGCCCAGCGGGCCCGCTTCCACCTGCAGGATACGCAGTATTTT. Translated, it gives CASSKFAQRARFHLQDTQYF.